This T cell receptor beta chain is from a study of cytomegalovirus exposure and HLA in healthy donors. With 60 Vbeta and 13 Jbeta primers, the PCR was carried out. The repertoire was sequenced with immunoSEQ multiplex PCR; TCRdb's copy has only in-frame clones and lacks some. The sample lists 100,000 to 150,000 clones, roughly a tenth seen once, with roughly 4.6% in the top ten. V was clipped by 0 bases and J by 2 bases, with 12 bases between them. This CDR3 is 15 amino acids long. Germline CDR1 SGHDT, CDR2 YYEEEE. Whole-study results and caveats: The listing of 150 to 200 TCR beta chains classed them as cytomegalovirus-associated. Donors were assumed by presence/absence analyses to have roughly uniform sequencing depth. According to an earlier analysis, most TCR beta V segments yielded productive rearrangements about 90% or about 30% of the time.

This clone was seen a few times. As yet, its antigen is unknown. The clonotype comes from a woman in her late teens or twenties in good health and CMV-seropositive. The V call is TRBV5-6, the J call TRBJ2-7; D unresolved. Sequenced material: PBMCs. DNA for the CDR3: TGTGCCAGCAGCTTGGGGGCTTCCCTCGCCTACGAGCAGTACTTC. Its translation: CASSLGASLAYEQYF.